This T cell receptor beta chain was recorded in a study of blood T cells in healthy people across ages. General study points: Estimates based on one million T cells were treated as lower bounds.

Regarding this clonotype: The antigen remains undetermined.

The authors isolated at least 7 million PBMCs per sample. Every sample gave at least 5 micrograms of total RNA when it was extracted. Sample-barcoded 5' priming and a J-beta primer mix drove a second PCR of about 7 to 12 cycles. TCRdb redid the calling of the 5' RACE reads with MiXCR, one entry per CDR3 protein. The sample includes 1.5 million to 2 million distinct CDR3 sequences, about 50% of them seen just once. This receptor was taken from a woman aged 40 to 49 in good health. The sequencing sample was made of blood.

The CDR3 loop reads CSVNGRQVRETQYF. The CDR3 region has the DNA TGCAGCGTCAATGGGAGACAGGTTCGAGAGACCCAGTACTTC. The rearrangement links TRBV29-1 to TRBJ2-4; D perhaps matches TRBD1 (6 bases). The J call may not be correct, given that the DNA end is closer to TRBJ2-5. In germline, CDR1 is SQVTM, CDR2 ANQGSEA. CDR3 length: 14 residues.